This entry describes one T cell receptor beta chain. The data originate from a study of blood T cell repertoires in COVID-19. Background on the study: Donors in the United States, Italy and Spain gave samples during acute or convalescent COVID-19.

TCRdb's copy holds only in-frame clones and misses some; the assay was immunoSEQ multiplex PCR. The sample holds 310,000 or so clones, around 91% seen once. Enrolled through a virtual design, the participants were between 18 and 89 years of age and came from about two dozen US areas. The CDR3 loop spans 15 amino acids. Germline loops: CDR1 SGHRS, CDR2 YFSETQ. V was clipped by 4 bases and J by 5 bases; unmatched bases: 8. The sample consisted of PBMCs or T cells enriched from blood (not recorded which). The TCR was taken from a woman aged 40 to 50 who had recovered from COVID-19. The V call is TRBV5-1, the J call TRBJ2-1, with 8 bases lining up with TRBD1. The DNA for the CDR3 is TGCGCCAGCAGCCCACCGGGACAGGCGAACAATGAGCAGTTCTTC. This sequence encodes CASSPPGQANNEQFF.